This record concerns one T cell receptor (beta chain) sequence. What it recognizes is unknown. The V and J ends lost 1 base and 3 bases respectively, with 7 bases between them. The germline V gene has CDR1 SGHRS and CDR2 YFSETQ. The CDR3 has 13 residues. This specimen belongs to a study of blood T cells in healthy people across ages. Primed by a sample-barcoded 5' primer and a J-beta primer mix, a second PCR proceeded for about 7 to 12 cycles. Each CDR3 protein is one row after TCRdb ran MiXCR on the 5' RACE reads. The data show 650,000 to 1,000,000 distinct CDR3 sequences, 35% to 50% seen once. Study-level findings and limits: Expanded clonotype shifts may have been confounded, as the donors had an unknown CMV status. Greater diversity and more naive CD4+ cells were seen in long-lived donors than in aged donors.

Sequenced: blood. The V and J genes are TRBV5-1 and TRBJ1-1; D is undetermined. The sequence came from a man older than 75 in good health. The CDR3 DNA sequence: TGCGCCAGCAGCTTGAACAAGGACACTGAAGCTTTCTTT. This gives the protein CASSLNKDTEAFF.